These 23 T cell receptor beta chains were sequenced from one sample in a study of OX40 agonist ivuxolimab in advanced cancers. Sequencing was performed with immunoSEQ multiplex PCR; in TCRdb, only in-frame clones are kept and a portion is missing. This table holds more than 65,000 clones, 81% found once. The specimen comprised CD4+ or CD8+ T cells sorted from blood, sampled in a trial of the OX40 agonist ivuxolimab. The receptors derive from an adult with an advanced solid tumor such as melanoma, head and neck, liver or kidney cancer.

The J gene is TRBJ2-7, the V gene TRBV15; the D is unclear. Per germline, CDR1 LNHNV and CDR2 YYDKDF (reference sequence). The ends were cut back, 4 bases at V and 0 bases at J, with 10 bases in the middle. The CDR3 runs 14 residues. The CDR3 region has the DNA TGTGCCACCAGCACCTTAGGAAGCTCCTACGAGCAGTACTTC. Translating it yields CATSTLGSSYEQYF.

The J gene is TRBJ2-7, the V gene TRBV5-1, with D unresolved. Trimming removed 4 bases from V and 0 bases from J, with 11 bases in between. Per the germline V gene, CDR1 is SGHRS and CDR2 is YFSETQ. The CDR3 covers 14 residues. The CDR3: CASSAVGSSYEQYF. The CDR3 DNA reads TGCGCCAGCAGCGCGGTCGGCAGCTCCTACGAGCAGTACTTC.

The V call is TRBV7-9, the J call TRBJ2-5; D remains ambiguous. Trimming left V 0 bases short and J 4 bases short, with 6 bases between. Looked up from germline, CDR1 is SEHNR and CDR2 is FQNEAQ (reference sequence). The CDR3 is 13 amino acids. This chain's CDR3 is CASSLANRETQYF. DNA for the CDR3: TGTGCCAGCAGCTTAGCAAACCGAGAGACCCAGTACTTC.

The chain links TRBV30 to TRBJ2-2; 9 bases are a match to TRBD2. Germline CDR1 reads GTSNPN; CDR2 reads SVGIG (reference sequence). The V segment lost 3 bases and the J segment 5 bases; nucleotides outside the gene matches: 10. The CDR3 covers 16 residues. DNA of the CDR3: TGTGCCTGGAGGGCTAGCGGGGCACTAATTACCGGGGAGCTGTTTTTT. Its translation is CAWRASGALITGELFF.

The chain links TRBV5-4 to TRBJ1-1; tentatively, D is TRBD1 (6 bases). Trimming removed 4 bases at V and 5 bases at J, with 15 bases between. Looked up from germline, CDR1 is SGHNT and CDR2 is YYREEE (reference sequence). The CDR3 runs to 14 residues. The CDR3 sequence: CASSLFQGRTEAFF. In DNA form, the CDR3 reads TGTGCCAGCAGCCTATTTCAGGGGCGGACTGAAGCTTTCTTT. Combining the CDR3 with reference TRBV5-4 and TRBJ1-1 gives the whole variable domain ETGVTQSPTHLIKTRGQQVTLRCSSQSGHNTVSWYQQALGQGPQFIFQYYREEENGRGNFPPRFSGLQFPNYSSELNVNALELDDSALYLCASSLFQGRTEAFFGQGTRLTVV.

This clone came up a few times. This sequence joins TRBV11-2 and TRBJ1-2, with D possibly being TRBD1 (6 bases). Trimming stripped 4 bases from V and 7 bases from J, with 13 bases between. The CDR3 consists of 13 residues. CDR1 and CDR2 (germline): SGHAT, FQNNGV. CDR3 in DNA: TGTGCCAGCAGCTCAGGAACAGGGTCTGGCTACACCTTC. This encodes CASSSGTGSGYTF. Full variable domain (remainder filled in from reference TRBV11-2 and TRBJ1-2): EAGVAQSPRYKIIEKRQSVAFWCNPISGHATLYWYQQILGQGPKLLIQFQNNGVVDDSQLPKDRFSAERLKGVDSTLKIQPAKLEDSAVYLCASSSGTGSGYTFGSGTRLTVV.

The chain links TRBV6-5 to TRBJ1-3; no reliable D call. In germline, CDR1 is MNHEY, CDR2 SVGAGI. With 4 bases removed from V and 11 bases from J, the gap between germline ends came to 12 bases. This CDR3 spans 12 amino acids. CDR3 loop: CASSSRFSAIYF. The CDR3 DNA reads as TGTGCCAGCAGTTCTAGATTCTCGGCCATATATTTT.

The J gene is TRBJ2-7, the V gene TRBV6-6; 12 bases match TRBD1. Germline V gene data show CDR1 as MNHNY and CDR2 as SVGAGI (reference sequence). V shed 6 bases, J shed 5 bases, and the junction held 8 bases outside the gene matches. The CDR3 totals 15 residues. The CDR3 DNA reads TGTGCCAGCAGCCCCGGGACAGGGGGCTTCCACGAGCAGTACTTC. This encodes CASSPGTGGFHEQYF.

The chain recombines TRBV7-9 with TRBJ1-6; D remains unclear. The CDR3 has 15 amino acids. The V end was cut by 8 bases, the J end by 10 bases, with 21 bases between. Germline CDR1 SEHNR, CDR2 FQNEAQ (reference sequence). The CDR3 sequence is CASQPGDGRRSPLHF. The CDR3 DNA is TGTGCCAGCCAGCCCGGGGATGGCAGAAGGTCACCCCTCCACTTT.

The rearrangement links TRBV4-1 to TRBJ2-3; maybe TRBD1 (5 bases). The V end was cut by 1 base, the J end by 6 bases, with 17 bases between. The CDR3 has 16 residues. Looked up from germline, CDR1 is MGHRA and CDR2 is YSYEKL. The CDR3, as DNA: TGCGCCAGCAGCCAAGTATTCTCCCAGGGTTTGGATACGCAGTATTTT. It specifies CASSQVFSQGLDTQYF.

The chain carries TRBV6-1 and TRBJ2-7; 10 bases fit TRBD2. J lost 1 base, V lost 1 base, and 1 base had no gene match. In germline, CDR1 is MNHNS, CDR2 SASEGT. The CDR3 has 15 amino acids. This CDR3 is CASSEEAGGSYEQYF. The CDR3 nucleotides read TGTGCCAGCAGTGAAGAAGCGGGAGGGTCCTACGAGCAGTACTTC.

The chain carries TRBV4-2 and TRBJ1-3; the D gene is possibly TRBD1 (6 bases). The CDR3 is 16 residues long. V was clipped by 2 bases and J by 2 bases, with 13 bases between them. Germline CDR1 is LGHNA and CDR2 is YNFKEQ. CDR3 in amino acids: CASSQTPGATGNTIYF. CDR3 in DNA: TGTGCCAGCAGCCAAACCCCAGGGGCAACTGGAAACACCATATATTTT.

This chain connects TRBV2 to TRBJ2-7, with 9 positions matching TRBD1. The J segment lost 6 bases and the V segment lost 5 bases, leaving 8 bases of the junction unmatched. The V gene's germline CDR1 is SNHLY and CDR2 FYNNEI. This CDR3 spans 14 amino acids. This CDR3 reads CASSQQGAATEQYF. The CDR3 region has the DNA TGTGCCAGCAGTCAACAGGGGGCAGCAACCGAGCAGTACTTC.

The chain combines TRBV10-2 with TRBJ1-1; maybe TRBD1 (6 bases). CDR3 length: 13 amino acids. CDR1 is WSHSY and CDR2 is SAAADI in the germline V gene. V was trimmed by 3 bases and J by 1 base, leaving 6 bases between them. The CDR3 DNA follows: TGCGCCAGCAGTGAACAGGGGAACACTGAAGCTTTCTTT. Amino acids: CASSEQGNTEAFF.

The V call is TRBV6-6, the J call TRBJ1-6; D might be TRBD1 (5 bases). From germline, CDR1 is MNHNY and CDR2 SVGAGI (reference sequence). The CDR3 runs 13 residues. V shed 4 bases and J shed 10 bases, with 11 bases lying between them. Written as DNA, the CDR3 is TGTGCCAGCAGTTCACCCAGGGACTCACCCCTCCACTTT. Translated, it gives CASSSPRDSPLHF.

CDR3 region: CASSAQGLGTEAFF. In DNA form, the CDR3 reads TGTGCCAGTAGTGCACAGGGGTTGGGCACTGAAGCTTTCTTT. This rearrangement joins TRBV19 to TRBJ1-1; 7 nucleotides line up with TRBD1. The length of the CDR3 is 14 residues. V was pared by 5 bases and J by 4 bases, with 7 bases of the junction left unmatched. The germline CDR1 and CDR2 sequences are LNHDA and SQIVND (reference sequence).

The sample holds a few counts of this clone. The chain has TRBV27 and TRBJ1-2; D remains unclear. Trimming took off 6 bases at V and 3 bases at J, with 14 bases between the two ends. The CDR3 is 14 residues long. In germline, CDR1 is MNHEY, CDR2 SMNVEV (reference sequence). Here the CDR3 reads CASRLTPSHYGYTF. The CDR3, as DNA: TGTGCCAGCAGATTGACACCATCCCACTATGGCTACACCTTC.

The gene calls are TRBV4-1 and TRBJ1-1, with D possibly being TRBD1 (5 bases). Germline values: CDR1 MGHRA, CDR2 YSYEKL. This CDR3 spans 12 amino acids. Trimming shortened V by 2 bases and J by 8 bases, and 9 bases separated the two germline ends. CDR3 coding DNA: TGCGCCAGCAGCCAACAGGGACCAGAAGCTTTCTTT. Its translation: CASSQQGPEAFF.

This clone was counted between two and nine times. The V call is TRBV6-5, the J call TRBJ1-4; 10 bases are a match to TRBD1. CDR1 and CDR2 from the germline V gene are MNHEY and SVGAGI. V trimming: 6 bases; J trimming: 5 bases; junction bases outside the gene matches: 0. This CDR3 is 13 amino acids long. CDR3: CASRGQGNEKLFF. CDR3 bases: TGTGCCAGCAGGGGACAGGGGAATGAAAAACTGTTTTTT.

This clone was observed a single time. The genes are TRBV7-2 and TRBJ1-5; 7 bases agree with TRBD1. The V gene's germline CDR1 is SGHTA and CDR2 FQGNSA. With V trimmed by 4 bases and J by 2 bases, 8 bases remained unmatched. This CDR3 is built from 16 residues. The CDR3 DNA follows: TGTGCCAGCAGCTCCACCCGACAGGGTGGCAATCAGCCCCAGCATTTT. Translating it yields CASSSTRQGGNQPQHF.

J is TRBJ2-5 and V is TRBV5-1, with 11 bases that match TRBD1. The trim removed 5 bases at V and 5 bases at J, leaving 8 bases unmatched. The CDR3 loop spans 15 amino acids. Looked up from germline, CDR1 is SGHRS and CDR2 is YFSETQ. The CDR3 DNA reads as TGCGCCAGCAGTGTTGGACAGGGGGCTTGGGAGACCCAGTACTTC. Its translation: CASSVGQGAWETQYF.

V usage is TRBV10-3 and J usage is TRBJ2-7; D is possibly TRBD1 (5 bases). This CDR3 has 13 amino acids. Germline CDR1 and CDR2: ENHRY and SYGVKD. V was shortened by 3 bases and J by 2 bases, with 8 bases between the two germline ends. CDR3 DNA sequence: TGTGCCATCAGTGATCAGGGCCCCTACGAGCAGTACTTC. Protein sequence: CAISDQGPYEQYF.

The chain uses TRBV11-2 and TRBJ1-1, with no clear D. The CDR3 consists of 16 residues. CDR1 and CDR2 from the germline V gene are SGHAT and FQNNGV. The V end was cut by 2 bases, the J end by 0 bases, with 13 bases between. CDR3 sequence (DNA): TGTGCCAGCAGCTTACTCGGCGCGGGTATGAACACTGAAGCTTTCTTT. It is translated as CASSLLGAGMNTEAFF.